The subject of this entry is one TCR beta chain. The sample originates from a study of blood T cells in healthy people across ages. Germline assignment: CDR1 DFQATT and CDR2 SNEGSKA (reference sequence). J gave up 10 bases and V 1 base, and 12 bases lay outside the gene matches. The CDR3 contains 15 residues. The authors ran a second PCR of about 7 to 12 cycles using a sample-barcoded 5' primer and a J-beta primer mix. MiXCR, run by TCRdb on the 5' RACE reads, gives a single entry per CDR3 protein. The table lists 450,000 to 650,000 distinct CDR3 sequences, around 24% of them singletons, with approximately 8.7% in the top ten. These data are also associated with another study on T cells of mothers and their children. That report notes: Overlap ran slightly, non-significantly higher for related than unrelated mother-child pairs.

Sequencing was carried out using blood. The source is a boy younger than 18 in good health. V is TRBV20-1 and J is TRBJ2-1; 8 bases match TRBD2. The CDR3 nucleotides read TGCAGTGCTAGAGCCGGTGGGACTAGTCCGGGAGAGCAGTTCTTC. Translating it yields CSARAGGTSPGEQFF.